Shown below are 8 T cell receptor beta chains from a single sample sequenced in a study of graft-versus-host responses after intestinal transplantation. The antigens for these receptors are not known. Some clones are missing from TCRdb's copy, which holds only in-frame ones; the method was immunoSEQ multiplex PCR. Of about 41,000 clones listed, approximately 95% are singletons. The sample here was unstimulated CD8+ T cells sorted from spleen or lymph node cells, taken before transplant. These receptors came from a human donor who was the organ donor for an intestinal transplant.

V and J are TRBV6-4 and TRBJ1-2; 10 positions match TRBD1. The CDR3 sequence is 16 residues long. The germline CDR1 and CDR2 sequences are MRHNA and SNTAGT. V gave up 0 bases and J gave up 4 bases; unmatched junction bases: 5. The CDR3 here is CASSDSAGTGAYGYTF. The CDR3 DNA sequence: TGTGCCAGCAGTGACTCGGCCGGGACAGGGGCCTATGGCTACACCTTC.

The table lists this clone with a count of one. J is TRBJ2-5 and V is TRBV5-1; no firm D call. V was pared by 0 bases and J by 2 bases, with 8 bases between. CDR1 SGHRS and CDR2 YFSETQ come from the germline V gene. The CDR3 runs to 14 residues. The DNA of the CDR3 is TGCGCCAGCAGCTTGGGGTGGGCGCAAGAGACCCAGTACTTC. As protein: CASSLGWAQETQYF.

This chain joins TRBV18 and TRBJ2-2, with D possibly matching TRBD1 (6 bases). Deletions cut 2 bases from V and 4 bases from J, with 20 bases between. This CDR3 has 18 residues. CDR1 and CDR2 (germline): KGHSH, LQKENI. CDR3 sequence: CASSPVLSAGVGTGELFF. The CDR3 nucleotides read TGTGCCAGCTCACCAGTCTTGTCGGCAGGGGTCGGCACCGGGGAGCTGTTTTTT. The entire variable domain, with the rest obtained from reference TRBV18 and TRBJ2-2, is as follows: NAGVMQNPRHLVRRRGQEARLRCSPMKGHSHVYWYRQLPEEGLKFMVYLQKENIIDESGMPKERFSAEFPKEGPSILRIQQVVRGDSAAYFCASSPVLSAGVGTGELFFGEGSRLTVL.

This chain links TRBV9 with TRBJ2-7, with 11 bases identical to TRBD2. This CDR3 has 14 residues. From germline, CDR1 is SGDLS and CDR2 YYNGEE. Unmatched junction bases numbered 0, after V lost 0 bases and J lost 4 bases. CDR3 amino acids: CASSVASGGYEQYF. The CDR3 nucleotides are TGTGCCAGCAGCGTAGCTAGCGGGGGGTACGAGCAGTACTTC.

V usage is TRBV19 and J usage is TRBJ2-1; D may be TRBD1 or TRBD2 (5 bases each). Trimming took 4 bases from V and 9 from J, leaving 10 bases between them. Germline CDR1 reads LNHDA; CDR2 reads SQIVND (reference sequence). The CDR3 extends over 12 amino acids. CDR3 amino acids: CASSNGGIEQFF. CDR3 bases: TGTGCCAGTAGTAATGGGGGAATTGAGCAGTTCTTC.

This clone was observed a handful of times. The chain combines TRBV6-5 with TRBJ2-2; D possibly corresponds to TRBD2 (7 bases). Trimming stripped 5 bases from V and 6 bases from J, with 16 bases between. Looked up from germline, CDR1 is MNHEY and CDR2 is SVGAGI. The CDR3 contains 15 residues. CDR3 sequence: CASSPSRGAAGELFF. In DNA, the CDR3 is TGTGCCAGCAGTCCCTCTCGGGGGGCCGCCGGGGAGCTGTTTTTT.

The V gene is TRBV13, the J gene TRBJ2-3, with 7 bases that match TRBD2. Germline lookup yields CDR1 PRHDT and CDR2 FYEKMQ (reference sequence). The CDR3 totals 13 residues. Trimming took 5 bases from V and 8 from J; bases not matched to a gene: 7. The DNA for the CDR3 is TGTGCCAGCAGCACTCAACTAGCGCGTACGCAGTATTTT. It codes for CASSTQLARTQYF.

The V gene is TRBV29-1, the J gene TRBJ2-7; D is possibly TRBD1 (6 bases). Per germline, CDR1 SQVTM and CDR2 ANQGSEA. CDR3 length: 16 amino acids. Trimming left V 2 bases short and J 3 bases short, with 20 bases between. CDR3 coding DNA: TGCAGCGTTGAAACAGCTGCCGAGGGGGTAGACTACGAGCAGTACTTC. This sequence encodes CSVETAAEGVDYEQYF.